The 24 T cell receptor beta chains listed next were all sequenced from one sample in a study of human T cells and chemical hapten exposure (dated by TCRdb to about 2021). Receptor amplification or capture employed RACE. TCRdb shows the sequencer as NextSeq 500. Starting from the raw public reads, TCRdb applied fastp trimming at Q25, assembled clones with MiXCR and retained in-frame beta chains. Every distinct CDR3 protein forms one entry, paired with its most common genes and DNA. The sample data list roughly 39,000 distinct CDR3 sequences, and about an eighth of these were observed just once. Roughly 2.1% of the sample rests with the top ten. The time point label for this specimen denotes: patch test 3, about 24 weeks after DPC sensitization. What this sample's treatment or condition label stands for: therapeutic diphenylcyclopropenone sensitization with weekly scalp DPC. Total RNA was isolated from unfractionated whole blood collected in Tempus Blood RNA tubes.

The sample consisted of whole blood, taken in connection with sensitization to the hapten diphenylcyclopropenone (DPC). These receptors came from a middle-aged woman with alopecia areata. Some clones in this sample may be carry-over from other donors' samples.

This clonotype was seen more than once but under ten times. The rearrangement links TRBV18 to TRBJ1-4; TRBD1 matches 9 bases. Germline V gene sequence: CDR1 KGHSH, CDR2 LQKENI. With V trimmed by 3 bases and J by 7 bases, 6 bases remained unmatched. The CDR3 is made up of 15 amino acids. CDR3 residues: CASSPPGQGGEKLFF. CDR3 DNA sequence: TGTGCCAGCTCACCGCCGGGACAGGGTGGTGAAAAACTGTTTTTT.

The chain recombines TRBV5-1 with TRBJ2-2, with a weak D call TRBD2 (6 bases). Trimming stripped 1 base from V and 5 bases from J, with 9 bases between. In germline, CDR1 is SGHRS, CDR2 YFSETQ. The CDR3 consists of 14 residues. This CDR3 is CASSLRLETGELFF. DNA for the CDR3: TGCGCCAGCAGCTTGCGACTAGAGACCGGGGAGCTGTTTTTT.

This clonotype was seen many times. The chain couples TRBV28 to TRBJ1-2; the match to TRBD1 covers 8 bases. Germline CDR1 is MDHEN and CDR2 is SYDVKM. The CDR3 has 14 amino acids. V gave up 2 bases and J gave up 8 bases; unmatched junction bases: 7. The CDR3: CASSLPQGVSGYTF. DNA of the CDR3: TGTGCCAGCAGTTTACCACAGGGGGTCAGCGGCTACACCTTC.

The J gene is TRBJ2-3, the V gene TRBV2, with TRBD1 as a possible D gene (5 bases). Germline loops: CDR1 SNHLY, CDR2 FYNNEI. V gave up 5 bases and J gave up 7 bases, with 10 bases separating them. CDR3 length equals 12 residues. CDR3 nucleotides: TGTGCCAGCAGTCAGGACAACTATACGCAGTATTTT. Its protein product is CASSQDNYTQYF.

The CDR3 nucleotides are TGTGCCAGCAGTGAGGAAGCTTGGGATGAGCAGTTCTTC. This sequence encodes CASSEEAWDEQFF. The chain carries TRBV2 and TRBJ2-1; D unclear. The germline V and J ends were trimmed by 3 bases and 8 bases, with 11 bases remaining between them. The CDR3 runs to 13 residues. Germline CDR1 SNHLY, CDR2 FYNNEI.

J is TRBJ1-2 and V is TRBV28; D is unresolved. The CDR3 runs 14 residues. V lost 4 bases and J 4 bases, leaving 13 bases between the germline ends. Germline CDR1 MDHEN, CDR2 SYDVKM. CDR3 DNA sequence: TGTGCCAGCAGTTCTCCGACCGAGATCTATGGCTACACCTTC. The encoded protein is CASSSPTEIYGYTF.

Here the CDR3 DNA reads TGCAGCGCAGGGACTGTCACAGATACGCAGTATTTT. Amino acid sequence: CSAGTVTDTQYF. The rearrangement links TRBV29-1 to TRBJ2-3; tentatively, D is TRBD2 (6 bases). V was cut by 7 bases and J by 2 bases, with 10 bases left in between. CDR3 length equals 12 residues. The germline CDR1 and CDR2 sequences are SQVTM and ANQGSEA.

The chain couples TRBV5-5 to TRBJ2-1; 9 positions agree with TRBD1. This CDR3 contains 13 residues. The germline V gene has CDR1 SGHKS and CDR2 YYEKEE (reference sequence). Losses at the gene ends were 7 bases for V and 7 bases for J; bases not matched to a gene: 6. The CDR3 loop reads CASRGTGRNEQFF. The CDR3 DNA is TGTGCCAGCCGTGGGACAGGGCGTAATGAGCAGTTCTTC. Full variable domain (outside the CDR3, taken from reference TRBV5-5 and TRBJ2-1): DAGVTQSPTHLIKTRGQQVTLRCSPISGHKSVSWYQQVLGQGPQFIFQYYEKEERGRGNFPDRFSARQFPNYSSELNVNALLLGDSALYLCASRGTGRNEQFFGPGTRLTVL.

This clonotype has ten or more counts. This chain uses TRBV30 with TRBJ2-7; 7 nucleotides align to TRBD2. This CDR3 contains 15 residues. CDR1 GTSNPN and CDR2 SVGIG come from the germline V gene (reference sequence). J was trimmed by 3 bases and V by 6 bases; bases with no gene match: 14. The CDR3 region is CACMCQASGFYEQYF. In nucleotides, the CDR3 is TGTGCCTGCATGTGCCAGGCTAGCGGCTTCTACGAGCAGTACTTC.

There are many counts of this clonotype. V is TRBV4-1 and J is TRBJ2-7; no clear D. Trimming cost V 0 bases and J 2 bases, with 8 bases left between them. The CDR3 is 14 residues long. CDR1 is MGHRA, CDR2 YSYEKL, per germline. DNA for the CDR3: TGCGCCAGCAGCCAAGATTTCGGCCCCTACGAGCAGTACTTC. This encodes CASSQDFGPYEQYF.

This clonotype was detected ten times or more. The chain is built from TRBV11-2 and TRBJ1-1, with D possibly being TRBD1 (5 bases). The CDR3 sequence is 15 residues long. Trimming took off 0 bases at V and 5 bases at J, with 13 bases between the two ends. Germline loops: CDR1 SGHAT, CDR2 FQNNGV. CDR3 region: CASSLEAGLGTEAFF. CDR3 sequence (DNA): TGTGCCAGCAGCTTAGAGGCAGGGCTTGGAACTGAAGCTTTCTTT. Drawing the rest from reference TRBV11-2 and TRBJ1-1, the complete variable domain is EAGVAQSPRYKIIEKRQSVAFWCNPISGHATLYWYQQILGQGPKLLIQFQNNGVVDDSQLPKDRFSAERLKGVDSTLKIQPAKLEDSAVYLCASSLEAGLGTEAFFGQGTRLTVV.

The V call is TRBV29-1, the J call TRBJ2-7; 10 nucleotides agree with TRBD1. This CDR3 has 14 amino acids. V lost 6 bases to trimming and J lost 5 bases; unmatched junction nucleotides: 10. Germline lookup yields CDR1 SQVTM and CDR2 ANQGSEA. CDR3 DNA: TGCAGCGTAATCCCGGGACAGGGGAGCGACGAGCAGTACTTC. This codes for CSVIPGQGSDEQYF.

This clonotype was seen at least ten times. The chain carries TRBV6-2 or TRBV6-3 and TRBJ1-5; D is perhaps TRBD1 (5 bases). Per germline, CDR1 MNHEY and CDR2 SVGEGT. Trimming left V 3 bases short and J 1 base short, with 16 bases between. This CDR3 region has 17 residues. The DNA for the CDR3 is TGTGCCAGCAGTTATAAACGGGGACTCGGGAGCAATCAGCCCCAGCATTTT. Amino acid sequence: CASSYKRGLGSNQPQHF.

This clonotype was found a few times. The chain uses TRBV29-1 and TRBJ1-1, with D maybe TRBD1 (5 bases). This CDR3 has 12 amino acids. CDR1 and CDR2 (germline): SQVTM, ANQGSEA. The V gene lost 6 bases and the J gene lost 5 bases, with 13 bases spanning the gap. The CDR3 nucleotides are TGCAGCGTCCCCAGGGTAACGACTGAAGCTTTCTTT. Translating gives CSVPRVTTEAFF.

V usage is TRBV14 and J usage is TRBJ1-2, with D possibly being TRBD1 (5 bases). This CDR3 has 16 residues. The V end was cut by 4 bases, the J end by 3 bases, with 18 bases between. CDR1 and CDR2 (germline): SGHDN, FVKESK. The CDR3 coding sequence is TGTGCCAGCAGCCGGGCCGGGGGTCGGACGCACTATGGCTACACCTTC. It specifies CASSRAGGRTHYGYTF.

The V call is TRBV20-1, the J call TRBJ1-1; no clear D. Germline V gene sequence: CDR1 DFQATT, CDR2 SNEGSKA (reference sequence). Trimming shortened V by 1 base and J by 1 base, and 7 bases separated the two germline ends. This CDR3 region has 13 residues. This CDR3 reads CSARASRNTEAFF. As DNA, the CDR3 is TGCAGTGCTAGAGCATCCAGGAACACTGAAGCTTTCTTT.

The V and J genes are TRBV20-1 and TRBJ2-3, with TRBD1 matching over 7 bases. Per germline, CDR1 DFQATT and CDR2 SNEGSKA (reference sequence). This CDR3 comprises 14 residues. The V and J ends lost 3 bases and 2 bases, in that order; junction bases with no gene match: 5. The CDR3 DNA reads as TGCAGTGCTAGGGGGACAGCCTTCACAGATACGCAGTATTTT. Residues: CSARGTAFTDTQYF.

This clonotype was picked up many times. V and J are TRBV5-1 and TRBJ2-5, with 14 bases aligning to TRBD2. The trim removed 4 bases at V and 6 bases at J, leaving 5 bases unmatched. CDR3 length: 15 amino acids. The germline V gene encodes CDR1 SGHRS and CDR2 YFSETQ. DNA for the CDR3: TGCGCCAGCAGCACAGGGACTAGCGGGAGTCAGACCCAGTACTTC. It codes for CASSTGTSGSQTQYF.

Many counts were recorded for this clonotype. DNA for the CDR3: TGTGCCAGCAGCCAAGCCCCGGGTTGGGTGAACACTGAAGCTTTCTTT. Translation gives CASSQAPGWVNTEAFF. The genes are TRBV3-1 and TRBJ1-1; D gene ambiguous. Trimming removed 1 base from V and 0 bases from J, with 12 bases in between. This CDR3 has 16 residues. The V gene's germline CDR1 is LGHDT and CDR2 YNNKEL (reference sequence).

This clonotype was found many times. The gene calls are TRBV6-5 and TRBJ2-1; the match to TRBD2 covers 8 bases. With V trimmed by 2 bases and J by 2 bases, 5 bases remained unmatched. The CDR3 is made up of 16 amino acids. Germline CDR1 MNHEY, CDR2 SVGAGI. The CDR3 nucleotides read TGTGCCAGCAGTTACCTACCCGGGGGGGCCTACAATGAGCAGTTCTTC. Translation: CASSYLPGGAYNEQFF.

V and J are TRBV10-3 and TRBJ1-1; D remains ambiguous. The CDR3 sequence is 14 residues long. Germline V gives CDR1 ENHRY, CDR2 SYGVKD. Trimming stripped 6 bases from V and 2 bases from J, with 13 bases between. The CDR3 loop is CAISPTPGNTEAFF. DNA of the CDR3: TGTGCCATCAGCCCGACACCTGGAAACACTGAAGCTTTCTTT.

This clonotype has only a few counts. The chain links TRBV3-1 to TRBJ1-6; D is unresolved. The CDR3 contains 15 residues. Per the germline V gene, CDR1 is LGHDT and CDR2 is YNNKEL (reference sequence). V gave up 4 bases and J gave up 9 bases, with 16 bases separating them. The CDR3 spells CASSPAGNLGSPLHF. CDR3 sequence (DNA): TGTGCCAGCAGCCCCGCTGGGAACCTTGGTTCACCCCTCCACTTT. The full variable domain, completed using reference TRBV3-1 and TRBJ1-6, is DTAVSQTPKYLVTQMGNDKSIKCEQNLGHDTMYWYKQDSKKFLKIMFSYNNKELIINETVPNRFSPKSPDKAHLNLHINSLELGDSAVYFCASSPAGNLGSPLHFGNGTRLTVT.

This clonotype was seen just once. A junction end diverges from the germline sequence, so it may reflect a read error. V usage is TRBV18 and J usage is TRBJ1-1; TRBD1 might be the D (6 bases). The CDR3 contains 15 residues. Germline V gene lookup returns CDR1 KGHSH and CDR2 LQKENI. The CDR3 is CASSPRKGEGTEAFF. DNA of the CDR3: TGTGCCAGCTCGCCACGTAAGGGGGAGGGCACTGAAGCTTTCTTT.

This clonotype came up many times. The chain recombines TRBV11-3 with TRBJ2-1; no firm D call. Trimming shortened V by 0 bases and J by 4 bases, and 10 bases separated the two germline ends. The CDR3 has 15 residues. CDR1 SGHNT and CDR2 YENEEA come from the germline V gene. The DNA of the CDR3 is TGTGCCAGCAGCTTAGAGGTATCTCGTTACAATGAGCAGTTCTTC. This sequence encodes CASSLEVSRYNEQFF.